Listed below are T cell receptor beta chains from one sample, sequenced in a study of cytomegalovirus exposure and HLA in healthy donors. Sequencing was performed with immunoSEQ multiplex PCR; in TCRdb, only in-frame clones are kept and a portion is missing. Altogether 220,000 or so clones are present, around 90% being singletons, with the ten largest covering roughly 1%. The specimen was PBMCs. The receptors were gathered from a woman under 30 in good health and CMV-seronegative. The CDR3 runs from the conserved cysteine through the conserved F or W. The D gene is left open where the match is weak. Size is omitted from some rows. Given values are once, few, many or a class for expanded clones.

CDR3 length: 17
J gene: TRBJ2-7
V gene: TRBV28
D gene: -
clone size: -
CDR3 DNA: TGTGCCAGCAGTTTCGGATTAGGCGGCGGACTGGCGTACGAGCAGTACTTC
CDR3 protein: CASSFGLGGGLAYEQYF

CDR3 length: 13
J gene: TRBJ2-5
V gene: TRBV29-1
D gene: -
clone size: -
CDR3 DNA: TGCAGCGTTGTCGGGACTGGGCCCTTGACCCAGTACTTC
CDR3 protein: CSVVGTGPLTQYF

CDR3 length: 14
J gene: TRBJ1-3
V gene: TRBV30
D gene: -
clone size: -
CDR3 DNA: TGTGCCTGGAGTGTAGAGGGGGCTGGAAACACCATATATTTT
CDR3 protein: CAWSVEGAGNTIYF

CDR3 length: 13
J gene: TRBJ2-7
V gene: TRBV5-6
D gene: -
clone size: -
CDR3 DNA: TGTGCCAGCAGCTCGGAACAGGCCTACGAGCAGTACTTC
CDR3 protein: CASSSEQAYEQYF

CDR3 length: 16
J gene: TRBJ2-1
V gene: TRBV29-1
D gene: TRBD2
clone size: -
CDR3 DNA: TGCAGCGTCGCTATCCTCACCGGGAGGAACTACAATGAGCAGTTCTTC
CDR3 protein: CSVAILTGRNYNEQFF

CDR3 length: 14
J gene: TRBJ2-5
V gene: TRBV27
D gene: -
clone size: -
CDR3 DNA: TGTGCCAGCAGTTCGAGGTATCTGGGAGAGACCCAGTACTTC
CDR3 protein: CASSSRYLGETQYF

CDR3 length: 15
J gene: TRBJ2-1
V gene: TRBV7-9
D gene: -
clone size: -
CDR3 DNA: TGTGCCAGCAGCTATAGCGGAGGCTCCTACAATGAGCAGTTCTTC
CDR3 protein: CASSYSGGSYNEQFF

CDR3 length: 14
J gene: TRBJ1-5
V gene: TRBV6-5
D gene: TRBD1
clone size: once
CDR3 DNA: TGTGCCAGCAGCTGGGGACAGGGAGATCAGCCCCAGCATTTT
CDR3 protein: CASSWGQGDQPQHF

CDR3 length: 15
J gene: TRBJ1-5
V gene: TRBV27
D gene: -
clone size: -
CDR3 DNA: TGTGCCAGCAGTCCTCTCAGGTATAGCAATCAGCCCCAGCATTTT
CDR3 protein: CASSPLRYSNQPQHF

CDR3 length: 14
J gene: TRBJ1-1
V gene: TRBV5-1
D gene: -
clone size: -
CDR3 DNA: TGCGCCAGCAGCTTAAACTCAGGGAACACTGAAGCTTTCTTT
CDR3 protein: CASSLNSGNTEAFF